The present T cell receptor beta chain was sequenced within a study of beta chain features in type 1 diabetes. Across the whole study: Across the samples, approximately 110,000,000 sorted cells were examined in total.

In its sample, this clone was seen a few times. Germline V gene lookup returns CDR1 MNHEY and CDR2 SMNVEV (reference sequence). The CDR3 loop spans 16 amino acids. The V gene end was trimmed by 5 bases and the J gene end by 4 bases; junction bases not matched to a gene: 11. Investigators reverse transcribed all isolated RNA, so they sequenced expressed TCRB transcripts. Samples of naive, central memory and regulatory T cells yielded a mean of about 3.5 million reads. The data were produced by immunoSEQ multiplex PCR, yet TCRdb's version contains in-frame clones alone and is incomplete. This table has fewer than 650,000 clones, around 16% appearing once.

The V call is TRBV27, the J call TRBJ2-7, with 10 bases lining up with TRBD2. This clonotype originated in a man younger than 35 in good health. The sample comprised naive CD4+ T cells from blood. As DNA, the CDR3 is TGTGCCAGCAGTCCAATCGTGGCTAGCGGGAGATACGAGCAGTACTTC. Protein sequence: CASSPIVASGRYEQYF.